A single sample gave rise to the 8 T cell receptor beta chains below, sequenced in a study of blood T cell repertoires in COVID-19. TCRdb keeps only in-frame clones here, not all; method: immunoSEQ multiplex PCR. The profile covers around 140,000 clones, with 80% appearing a single time and approximately 3.5% taken by the ten largest. The specimen sequenced was peripheral blood. Receptors originate from a man between 70 and 80 years old who had recovered from COVID-19.

The rearrangement uses TRBV2 and TRBJ1-1; 8 positions agree with TRBD1. Germline CDR1 SNHLY, CDR2 FYNNEI. The CDR3 runs 14 residues. V shed 5 bases, J shed 0 bases, and the junction held 2 bases outside the gene matches. The CDR3 nucleotides read TGTGCCAGCAGTCGGGACAGGATGAACACTGAAGCTTTCTTT. Its translation: CASSRDRMNTEAFF. Full variable domain (rest looked up from reference TRBV2 and TRBJ1-1): EPEVTQTPSHQVTQMGQEVILRCVPISNHLYFYWYRQILGQKVEFLVSFYNNEISEKSEIFDDQFSVERPDGSNFTLKIRSTKLEDSAMYFCASSRDRMNTEAFFGQGTRLTVV.

This clone occurred a few times. V usage is TRBV24-1 and J usage is TRBJ2-1, with 9 bases identical to TRBD1. The V gene end was trimmed by 4 bases and the J gene end by 4 bases; junction bases not matched to a gene: 7. Germline loops: CDR1 KGHDR, CDR2 SFDVKD. This CDR3 region has 16 residues. The chain's CDR3 is CATSETQGAGYNEQFF. The CDR3 nucleotides are TGTGCCACCAGTGAAACACAGGGGGCTGGTTACAATGAGCAGTTCTTC.

The chain is built from TRBV30 and TRBJ1-5; no firm D call. V was shortened by 0 bases and J by 4 bases, with 16 bases between the two germline ends. Looked up from germline, CDR1 is GTSNPN and CDR2 is SVGIG (reference sequence). This CDR3 contains 16 residues. This CDR3 is CAWSVPSGIGNQPQHF. The DNA of the CDR3 is TGTGCCTGGAGTGTACCCTCGGGGATCGGAAATCAGCCCCAGCATTTT.

The chain joins TRBV5-1 to TRBJ1-1, with TRBD1 identical over 7 bases. Germline-derived CDR1 and CDR2 are SGHRS and YFSETQ. The junction had 8 bases not matched to a gene; V was cut back by 4 bases and J by 8 bases. CDR3 length equals 13 residues. CDR3 sequence (DNA): TGCGCCAGCAGCGTTGGACAGGTGTCAGAAGCTTTCTTT. Translated: CASSVGQVSEAFF.

Note on this clone: Other DNA variants within this sample encode the same CDR3. V usage is TRBV4-1 and J usage is TRBJ2-5; D may be TRBD1 (6 bases). Germline CDR1 MGHRA, CDR2 YSYEKL. V was cut by 1 base and J by 2 bases, with 14 bases left in between. The CDR3 totals 16 residues. The CDR3, as DNA: TGCGCCAGCAGCCAAGGATCCGGCAGGGGTCAAGAGACCCAGTACTTC. The encoded protein is CASSQGSGRGQETQYF.

This clone was detected a few times. The chain employs TRBV5-5 and TRBJ2-3; 9 nucleotides line up with TRBD2. There are 15 residues in the CDR3. With 4 bases clipped from V and 5 bases from J, the junction kept 8 bases outside the gene matches. Per germline, CDR1 SGHKS and CDR2 YYEKEE (reference sequence). CDR3 sequence reads: CASSQQREVVDTQYF. The DNA for the CDR3 is TGTGCCAGCAGCCAGCAGCGGGAGGTCGTAGATACGCAGTATTTT. The full variable domain, with the rest looked up from reference TRBV5-5 and TRBJ2-3, is DAGVTQSPTHLIKTRGQQVTLRCSPISGHKSVSWYQQVLGQGPQFIFQYYEKEERGRGNFPDRFSARQFPNYSSELNVNALLLGDSALYLCASSQQREVVDTQYFGPGTRLTVL.

The rearrangement links TRBV5-6 to TRBJ2-1; the D gene is possibly TRBD1 (5 bases). CDR1 and CDR2 (germline): SGHDT, YYEEEE. The V gene lost 2 bases and the J gene lost 9 bases, with 15 bases spanning the gap. The CDR3 consists of 14 residues. This CDR3 reads CASSLLGAGPEQFF. The CDR3 DNA reads as TGTGCCAGCAGCTTACTTGGAGCAGGGCCTGAGCAGTTCTTC.

This clone has just one count. The genes are TRBV7-9 and TRBJ2-7; possible D gene TRBD1, 5 bases. Trimming took 0 bases from V and 5 from J, leaving 14 bases between them. The CDR3 is 15 residues long. CDR1 and CDR2 from the germline V gene are SEHNR and FQNEAQ (reference sequence). As DNA, the CDR3 is TGTGCCAGCAGCTTAGCGCTCAGGGTATCTGACGAGCAGTACTTC. Translated: CASSLALRVSDEQYF.